These 15 T cell receptor beta chains were all obtained from the same sample, sequenced in a study of blood T cells in healthy people across ages. Sample-barcoded 5' priming and a J-beta primer mix drove a second PCR of about 6 to 12 cycles. TCRdb ran MiXCR on the 5' RACE reads and lists one entry per CDR3 protein. The profile shows hundreds of thousands of distinct CDR3 sequences, nearly 60% of them singletons. The sample comprised blood. The receptors were sampled from a man younger than 40 in good health.

This sequence joins TRBV12-3 or TRBV12-4 and TRBJ2-1; TRBD2 is a possible D gene (6 bases). The length of the CDR3 is 15 residues. V was shortened by 5 bases and J by 4 bases, with 15 bases between the two germline ends. Here the CDR3 DNA reads TGTGCCAGCAGTCCCCCGGGAGCACGATACAATGAGCAGTTCTTC. It encodes CASSPPGARYNEQFF.

This clonotype has just a few counts. The V and J genes are TRBV7-9 and TRBJ2-5; TRBD1 or TRBD2 may be the D gene (5 bases each). Germline CDR1 reads SEHNR; CDR2 reads FQNEAQ (reference sequence). The CDR3 has 14 residues. The ends were cut back, 1 base at V and 4 bases at J, with 10 bases in the middle. CDR3 loop: CASSLVGEGETQYF. CDR3 nucleotides: TGTGCCAGCAGCTTAGTGGGGGAAGGAGAGACCCAGTACTTC.

This chain uses TRBV20-1 with TRBJ1-1; D gene unclear. The CDR3 covers 12 residues. Trimming took 7 bases from V and 10 from J, leaving 19 bases between them. Germline V gives CDR1 DFQATT, CDR2 SNEGSKA (reference sequence). The CDR3 DNA reads TGCAGTGGATGGGCTGGCGCCCCGCCAGCTTTCTTT. Protein: CSGWAGAPPAFF.

V is TRBV29-1 and J is TRBJ2-3; TRBD1 matches 7 bases. This CDR3 is 13 amino acids long. V was clipped by 4 bases and J by 4 bases; unmatched bases: 5. Germline loops: CDR1 SQVTM, CDR2 ANQGSEA. CDR3 residues: CSVVGQGADTQYF. In nucleotides, the CDR3 is TGCAGCGTTGTAGGGCAGGGGGCAGATACGCAGTATTTT.

This chain uses TRBV10-3 with TRBJ2-5; 9 positions match TRBD1. Germline values: CDR1 ENHRY, CDR2 SYGVKD. The CDR3 runs 14 residues. Trimming at V came to 7 bases and at J to 11 bases, leaving 14 bases not matched to a gene. The CDR3 coding sequence is TGTGCCATCACCCCCGGGACAGGGAACGGAAAGCAGTACTTC. This sequence encodes CAITPGTGNGKQYF.

At least ten counts were recorded for this clonotype. The chain recombines TRBV24-1 with TRBJ2-3; D is unresolved. CDR1 is KGHDR and CDR2 is SFDVKD in the germline V gene. V was pared by 1 base and J by 6 bases, with 13 bases between. The CDR3 totals 15 residues. The CDR3 is CATSDFGTFGDTQYF. The DNA of the CDR3 is TGTGCCACCAGTGATTTCGGTACTTTCGGGGATACGCAGTATTTT.

The rearrangement links TRBV28 to TRBJ2-1, with 9 bases matching TRBD1. The germline gives CDR1 MDHEN, CDR2 SYDVKM. There are 15 residues in the CDR3. The V segment lost 5 bases and the J segment 7 bases; nucleotides outside the gene matches: 9. CDR3: CASSPPGTGKNEQFF. DNA of the CDR3: TGTGCCAGCAGTCCCCCAGGGACAGGGAAAAATGAGCAGTTCTTC.

V is TRBV6-1 and J is TRBJ2-5; D gene unclear. CDR1 is MNHNS and CDR2 is SASEGT in the germline V gene. V was pared by 6 bases and J by 6 bases, with 14 bases between. The CDR3 extends over 13 amino acids. The CDR3 nucleotides read TGTGCCAGCAGGGAGCTTCTGGCGAAGACCCAGTACTTC. Its protein is CASRELLAKTQYF.

The chain uses TRBV5-5 and TRBJ2-7; 12 nucleotides line up with TRBD1. The CDR3 is 17 amino acids. CDR1 SGHKS and CDR2 YYEKEE come from the germline V gene (reference sequence). With V trimmed by 4 bases and J by 0 bases, 8 bases remained unmatched. The CDR3 sequence is CASSGHPGQGASYEQYF. Here the CDR3 DNA reads TGTGCCAGCAGCGGTCACCCGGGACAGGGGGCCTCCTACGAGCAGTACTTC.

The CDR3 region is CASSSDRRGWETQYF. Here the CDR3 DNA reads TGTGCCAGCAGCTCCGACAGGCGAGGGTGGGAGACCCAGTACTTC. This chain uses TRBV5-6 with TRBJ2-5; TRBD1 is a possible D gene (6 bases). V was pared by 3 bases and J by 5 bases, with 17 bases between. From germline, CDR1 is SGHDT and CDR2 YYEEEE. The length of the CDR3 is 15 residues.

This clonotype was counted only a few times. V gene TRBV29-1 combines with J gene TRBJ2-7; 7 bases line up with TRBD1. Trimming at V came to 3 bases and at J to 6 bases, leaving 11 bases not matched to a gene. The CDR3 extends over 14 amino acids. Germline CDR1 and CDR2: SQVTM and ANQGSEA. The CDR3 protein is CSVDPTGMRGEQYF. CDR3 nucleotides: TGCAGCGTTGACCCGACAGGGATGAGGGGCGAGCAGTACTTC.

This rearrangement joins TRBV28 to TRBJ2-1, with TRBD2 matching over 10 bases. Losses at the gene ends were 8 bases for V and 2 bases for J; bases not matched to a gene: 9. Germline lookup yields CDR1 MDHEN and CDR2 SYDVKM. The CDR3 has 16 amino acids. The CDR3 spells CASGTSGRGPYNEQFF. The CDR3 nucleotides read TGTGCCAGCGGAACCAGCGGGAGGGGTCCCTACAATGAGCAGTTCTTC.

J is TRBJ2-5 and V is TRBV10-3; TRBD2 is a possible D gene (7 bases). The CDR3 consists of 14 residues. CDR1 is ENHRY, CDR2 SYGVKD, per germline. V lost 6 bases and J 1 base, leaving 12 bases between the germline ends. The CDR3, as DNA: TGTGCCATCAGGTCGGGGGGCTCCCAAGAGACCCAGTACTTC. Amino acid sequence: CAIRSGGSQETQYF.

Notes on this clonotype: The junction departs from the called germline gene at one end, perhaps through a read error. V and J are TRBV7-2 and TRBJ2-3; D gene unclear. Germline CDR1 reads SGHTA; CDR2 reads FQGNSA. The CDR3 loop spans 15 amino acids. For the CDR3, the DNA is TGTGTCAGCAGCGCCGACCCTCGCACGACAGATACGCAGTATTTT. Residues: CVSSADPRTTDTQYF.

The genes are TRBV7-9 and TRBJ1-4; a weak D match, TRBD1 (6 bases). Between the trimmed V and J ends, which lost 6 bases and 5 bases, there was a span of 16 bases. This CDR3 spans 15 amino acids. Germline CDR1 is SEHNR and CDR2 is FQNEAQ (reference sequence). CDR3 sequence: CASRSTPDSNEKLFF. The DNA of the CDR3 is TGTGCCAGCAGGTCTACCCCGGACAGCAATGAAAAACTGTTTTTT.